The entry that follows covers one TCR beta chain sequence. The sample belongs to a study of control samples from healthy donors and cancer patients. Using immunoSEQ multiplex PCR, the repertoire was profiled, and TCRdb retains in-frame clones only, with some absent. The table lists 150,000 to 200,000 clones, more than 90% of them singletons. CDR1 is MGHRA, CDR2 YSYEKL, per germline. This CDR3 region has 16 residues. V lost 1 base to trimming and J lost 0 bases, with 12 bases between them. The material sequenced was blood. The TCR was taken from a man aged 25 to 40 in good health. The chain joins TRBV4-1 to TRBJ1-2; D is unclear. The CDR3 coding sequence is TGCGCCAGCAGCCAAGGGCCTGCATCCACTAACTATGGCTACACCTTC. Protein: CASSQGPASTNYGYTF.